The present entry profiles one T cell receptor (beta chain) with its context. This CDR3 region has 13 residues. Between the trimmed V and J ends, which lost 3 bases and 3 bases, there was a span of 9 bases. Germline-derived CDR1 and CDR2 are SGDLS and YYNGEE. This specimen comes from a study of blood T cell repertoires in COVID-19. Cohort allocation depended upon clinical history that participants reported. In the authors' methods: Reference gene primer amplification in the assay estimated nucleated cell counts. Some clones are missing from TCRdb's copy, which holds only in-frame ones; the method was immunoSEQ multiplex PCR. V, J and clone size are taken as reported in that table, and D and trimming were inferred from the DNA itself. The profile covers some 150,000 clones, with around four fifths appearing a single time and roughly 6.4% taken by the ten largest.

The rearrangement links TRBV9 to TRBJ1-2; weak D call: TRBD1 (5 bases). Input material: PBMCs or T cells enriched from blood (not recorded which). The sequence was obtained from a woman aged 35 to 49 who had recovered from COVID-19. The CDR3 DNA sequence: TGTGCCAGCAGCGGGGGGGAGGACTATGGCTACACCTTC. Residues: CASSGGEDYGYTF.